Following are 7 T cell receptor beta chains from one sample sequenced in a study of cytomegalovirus exposure and HLA in healthy donors. This PCR relied on a set of 60 Vbeta primers and 13 Jbeta primers. The repertoire was sequenced with immunoSEQ multiplex PCR; TCRdb's copy has only in-frame clones and lacks some. The sample records approximately 150,000 clones, roughly 78% being singletons. The sample was PBMCs. The receptors originated from a man between 40 and 49 years old in good health and CMV-seronegative.

The rearrangement links TRBV5-8 to TRBJ1-1; the D gene is possibly TRBD1 (6 bases). Trimming left V 0 bases short and J 5 bases short, with 17 bases between. CDR1 SGHTS and CDR2 YDEGEE come from the germline V gene. The CDR3 length is 16 residues. Written as DNA, the CDR3 is TGTGCCAGCAGCTTGGCCTACAGGGAAGTCGTGACTGAAGCTTTCTTT. Translated: CASSLAYREVVTEAFF.

This rearrangement joins TRBV5-4 to TRBJ1-3; maybe TRBD1 (5 bases). Trimming removed 4 bases from V and 4 bases from J, with 12 bases in between. CDR3 length: 14 amino acids. Germline CDR1 and CDR2: SGHNT and YYREEE (reference sequence). The CDR3 nucleotides read TGTGCCAGCAGCCCAGGGAGGGACGGAAACACCATATATTTT. It translates to CASSPGRDGNTIYF.

The genes are TRBV5-1 and TRBJ2-1; TRBD2 agrees at 8 bases. There are 15 residues in the CDR3. In germline, CDR1 is SGHRS, CDR2 YFSETQ. V trimming: 0 bases; J trimming: 8 bases; junction bases outside the gene matches: 7. CDR3 protein: CASSLGAGGRDEQFF. In nucleotides, the CDR3 is TGCGCCAGCAGCTTGGGGGCGGGAGGCCGGGATGAGCAGTTCTTC.

This clone was seen a single time. V gene TRBV18 combines with J gene TRBJ1-2; TRBD1 aligns across 7 bases. V dropped 1 base and J dropped 4; count of bases not matched to a gene: 21. Germline values: CDR1 KGHSH, CDR2 LQKENI. This CDR3 comprises 20 residues. The CDR3 DNA reads as TGTGCCAGCTCACCACAGACACTACAGCCCTGGACAGGCCCCATCTATGGCTACACCTTC. It yields the protein CASSPQTLQPWTGPIYGYTF.

There are a few counts of this clone. The rearrangement joins TRBV7-2 to TRBJ1-1; D remains ambiguous. The CDR3 length is 15 residues. Between the trimmed V and J ends, which lost 4 bases and 1 base, there was a span of 13 bases. CDR1 is SGHTA, CDR2 FQGNSA, per germline. The CDR3 sequence: CASSSSPGWNTEAFF. In DNA, the CDR3 is TGTGCCAGCAGCTCCTCCCCGGGGTGGAACACTGAAGCTTTCTTT.

The chain uses TRBV10-3 and TRBJ2-7, with TRBD1 matching 9 bases. The germline V gene has CDR1 ENHRY and CDR2 SYGVKD. Trimming took 6 bases from V and 5 from J; bases not matched to a gene: 11. CDR3 length: 15 residues. The CDR3 loop is CAIRKPTGGIDEQYF. The CDR3 DNA reads as TGTGCCATCAGGAAACCGACAGGGGGGATCGACGAGCAGTACTTC.

A single count supports this clone. This chain uses TRBV28 with TRBJ2-5, with 7 bases identical to TRBD1. CDR1 is MDHEN and CDR2 is SYDVKM in the germline V gene. This CDR3 is built from 16 residues. The ends lost 5 bases at V and 7 bases at J; junction bases unmatched: 16. CDR3 loop: CASSSYRGVVSVTQYF. The DNA of the CDR3 is TGTGCCAGCAGTAGCTACAGGGGCGTGGTTTCGGTGACCCAGTACTTC.